These T cell receptor beta chains were read from a single sample in a study of PD-L1 blockade in urothelial cancer. Clones were read by immunoSEQ multiplex PCR, and TCRdb kept only the in-frame ones, dropping some. The table has roughly 40,000 clones, around 82% seen once. This material consisted of PBMCs, taken around atezolizumab (anti-PD-L1) treatment. Receptors originate from a man in his sixties with urothelial cancer. Both conserved end residues are part of each CDR3. A D gene is named only where the DNA matches it firmly. Expanded clones get a size class; other rows say once, few or many, or leave the size out.

TGTGCCAGCAGAGATCAGGGGGCGTTCTATGGCTACACCTTC CASRDQGAFYGYTF TRBJ1-2 TRBV28 TRBD1 NA
TGTGCCAGCAGTTCAGGACTTACTTATGGCTACACCTTC CASSSGLTYGYTF TRBJ1-2 TRBV6-5 NA NA
TGTGCCAGCAGCCCGGATGGGGGGTACCAGCCCCAGCATTTT CASSPDGGYQPQHF TRBJ1-5 TRBV7-9 NA NA
TGTGCCAGTAGTATTGGGACAGGGAACACTGAAGCTTTCTTT CASSIGTGNTEAFF TRBJ1-1 TRBV19 TRBD1 NA
TGTGCCAGCAGGGGGGGGAGAGTAGTGGGCGAGCAGTACTTC CASRGGRVVGEQYF TRBJ2-7 TRBV25-1 TRBD2 once
TGTGCTAGCATTAAGCGGTTCTACAATGAGCAGTTCTTC CASIKRFYNEQFF TRBJ2-1 TRBV7-7 NA NA
TGTGCCTGGACCTTGCTACCCCCAGGGAGGGCCTCTGGGGCCAACGTCCTGACTTTC CAWTLLPPGRASGANVLTF TRBJ2-6 TRBV30 TRBD2 NA
TGCAGCGCCCGGGGGCTAGCGGGAGGGCGGAATGAGCAGTTCTTC CSARGLAGGRNEQFF TRBJ2-1 TRBV29-1 TRBD2 NA
TGCGCCAGCAGCATAAGGACAGGGGTTGAAGCTTTCTTT CASSIRTGVEAFF TRBJ1-1 TRBV5-1 TRBD1 once
TGTGCCAGCATTTCTCAGGGGGCCGTGAACACCGGGGAGCTGTTTTTT CASISQGAVNTGELFF TRBJ2-2 TRBV2 TRBD1 NA